Following are 22 T cell receptor beta chains from one sample sequenced in a study of control samples from healthy donors and cancer patients. Profiled with immunoSEQ multiplex PCR; TCRdb holds only in-frame clones, not every one. The sample records some 130,000 clones, roughly 92% being singletons. The material sequenced was blood. These receptors were taken from a man aged 18 to 29 in good health.

The rearrangement uses TRBV6-5 and TRBJ2-3; the D gene is possibly TRBD2 (6 bases). This CDR3 has 12 residues. Trimming pared 6 bases from V and 2 bases from J, leaving 6 bases between. Germline V gene sequence: CDR1 MNHEY, CDR2 SVGAGI. As DNA, the CDR3 is TGTGCCAGCAGGGACTACACAGATACGCAGTATTTT. This sequence encodes CASRDYTDTQYF.

The V call is TRBV9, the J call TRBJ1-3; TRBD1 agrees at 7 bases. The CDR3 extends over 17 amino acids. Germline V gene sequence: CDR1 SGDLS, CDR2 YYNGEE. After removal of 4 bases from V and 0 bases from J, the junction contained 10 bases not matched to a gene. CDR3 protein: CASSITGGTVSGNTIYF. DNA for the CDR3: TGTGCCAGCAGCATAACGGGTGGGACAGTCTCTGGAAACACCATATATTTT.

As DNA, the CDR3 is TGTGCCAGCAGTTTGGGCGGGGGCGGCCAGCCCCAGCATTTT. Translation gives CASSLGGGGQPQHF. This rearrangement joins TRBV27 to TRBJ1-5, with D possibly TRBD1 on 6 matching bases. With 3 bases removed from V and 7 bases from J, the gap between germline ends came to 13 bases. The CDR3 contains 14 residues. CDR1 is MNHEY and CDR2 is SMNVEV in the germline V gene (reference sequence).

The rearrangement uses TRBV7-6 and TRBJ2-3; D gene ambiguous. CDR1 and CDR2 (germline): SGHVS, FNYEAQ. The CDR3 consists of 15 residues. V lost 1 base to trimming and J lost 4 bases, with 12 bases between them. DNA for the CDR3: TGTGCCAGCAGCTTAGGATGGGGTCAGTCAGATACGCAGTATTTT. This encodes CASSLGWGQSDTQYF. Drawing the rest from reference TRBV7-6 and TRBJ2-3, the complete variable domain is GAGVSQSPRYKVTKRGQDVALRCDPISGHVSLYWYRQALGQGPEFLTYFNYEAQQDKSGLPNDRFSAERPEGSISTLTIQRTEQRDSAMYRCASSLGWGQSDTQYFGPGTRLTVL.

This clone was seen more than once but under ten times. The V and J genes are TRBV4-1 and TRBJ2-3; perhaps D is TRBD1 or TRBD2 (5 bases each). The CDR3 contains 16 residues. In germline, CDR1 is MGHRA, CDR2 YSYEKL. Trimming shortened V by 0 bases and J by 4 bases, and 14 bases separated the two germline ends. CDR3 protein: CASSQDPKGRPDTQYF. The CDR3 DNA reads as TGCGCCAGCAGCCAAGATCCGAAGGGACGGCCAGATACGCAGTATTTT.

J is TRBJ1-2 and V is TRBV7-9; perhaps TRBD1 as D (5 bases). Germline-derived CDR1 and CDR2 are SEHNR and FQNEAQ (reference sequence). V gave up 3 bases and J gave up 2 bases, with 10 bases separating them. The CDR3 length is 14 residues. The CDR3 sequence: CASSFSGLNYGYTF. DNA for the CDR3: TGTGCCAGCAGCTTCTCAGGGCTAAACTATGGCTACACCTTC.

This clone was recorded once. The chain is built from TRBV9 and TRBJ2-3; D not resolved. The V end was cut by 3 bases, the J end by 0 bases, with 2 bases between. The CDR3 covers 12 residues. CDR1 is SGDLS and CDR2 is YYNGEE in the germline V gene. The CDR3 protein is CASSASTDTQYF. The DNA of the CDR3 is TGTGCCAGCAGCGCCAGCACAGATACGCAGTATTTT.

Note on this clone: Other DNA sequences from this sample encode an identical CDR3 as well. The V gene is TRBV20-1, the J gene TRBJ2-3; 8 bases are a match to TRBD2. The CDR3 runs to 11 residues. Germline assignment: CDR1 DFQATT and CDR2 SNEGSKA (reference sequence). The CDR3 coding sequence is TGCAGCGGGGGGGGCACAGATACGCAGTATTTT. Its protein product is CSGGGTDTQYF.

Details on this clone: Relative to the germline gene, one junction end is altered; a read error may explain this. The rearrangement links TRBV2 to TRBJ1-3, with TRBD1 as a possible D gene (5 bases). Germline V gene lookup returns CDR1 SNHLY and CDR2 FYNNEI. This CDR3 is built from 13 residues. The CDR3 loop is CASTGTAAYSGFF. The CDR3 DNA is TGTGCCAGCACCGGGACGGCAGCATATAGTGGTTTTTTT.

The genes are TRBV6-6 and TRBJ2-5; tentative D call: TRBD2 (5 bases). Germline V gene lookup returns CDR1 MNHNY and CDR2 SVGAGI (reference sequence). The CDR3 has 14 amino acids. The ends were cut back, 0 bases at V and 4 bases at J, with 9 bases in the middle. CDR3 amino acids: CASSYSLGSETQYF. The CDR3 DNA reads TGTGCCAGCAGTTACTCACTAGGCTCAGAGACCCAGTACTTC.

This sequence joins TRBV6-5 and TRBJ1-2, with D tentatively TRBD1 (6 bases). The CDR3 loop spans 12 amino acids. In germline, CDR1 is MNHEY, CDR2 SVGAGI. V gave up 6 bases and J gave up 4 bases, with 9 bases separating them. The CDR3 loop is CASRQGIYGYTF. The CDR3, as DNA: TGTGCCAGCAGACAGGGTATCTATGGCTACACCTTC.

The CDR3 bases are TGTGCCAGCAGTTTATCAGCGGGGGCATGGGGGAATGGCTACACCTTC. This codes for CASSLSAGAWGNGYTF. V usage is TRBV27 and J usage is TRBJ1-2, with a possible D match to TRBD1 (6 bases). Germline CDR1 and CDR2: MNHEY and SMNVEV (reference sequence). The CDR3 has 16 amino acids. V was shortened by 0 bases and J by 6 bases, with 17 bases between the two germline ends.

The CDR3: CASSLKRLGSPYEQYF. The CDR3 DNA is TGTGCCAGCAGCCTCAAAAGGCTCGGGTCTCCCTACGAGCAGTACTTC. The chain links TRBV5-5 to TRBJ2-7; no reliable D call. With 4 bases removed from V and 2 bases from J, the gap between germline ends came to 19 bases. Germline CDR1 reads SGHKS; CDR2 reads YYEKEE (reference sequence). This CDR3 spans 16 amino acids. The whole variable domain, remainder taken from reference TRBV5-5 and TRBJ2-7, is DAGVTQSPTHLIKTRGQQVTLRCSPISGHKSVSWYQQVLGQGPQFIFQYYEKEERGRGNFPDRFSARQFPNYSSELNVNALLLGDSALYLCASSLKRLGSPYEQYFGPGTRLTVT.

The rearrangement uses TRBV25-1 and TRBJ1-1; D might be TRBD1 (5 bases). Germline CDR1 is MGHDK and CDR2 is SYGVNS. CDR3 length: 14 residues. Trimming shortened V by 8 bases and J by 5 bases, and 18 bases separated the two germline ends. The CDR3 DNA follows: TGTGCCAGCGTAACTCATATCGAGGGGACTGAAGCTTTCTTT. The encoded protein is CASVTHIEGTEAFF.

With regard to this clone: Other DNA sequences of this sample code for an identical CDR3. The V call is TRBV4-1, the J call TRBJ1-2; D is perhaps TRBD1 (5 bases). Per germline, CDR1 MGHRA and CDR2 YSYEKL. The germline V and J ends were trimmed by 3 bases and 7 bases, with 18 bases remaining between them. This CDR3 has 15 amino acids. CDR3 in amino acids: CASSQDTGGWGGYTF. As DNA, the CDR3 is TGCGCCAGCAGCCAGGATACGGGGGGGTGGGGTGGCTACACCTTC.

The rearrangement uses TRBV5-4 and TRBJ2-3, with no clear D. Trimming removed 2 bases from V and 6 bases from J, with 10 bases in between. Germline lookup yields CDR1 SGHNT and CDR2 YYREEE (reference sequence). The CDR3 is 13 amino acids. The chain's CDR3 is CASSLRVGDTQYF. DNA of the CDR3: TGTGCCAGCAGCTTACGGGTTGGGGATACGCAGTATTTT.

This clone was seen just once. The J gene is TRBJ1-5, the V gene TRBV19; 11 nucleotides agree with TRBD1. Unmatched junction bases numbered 8, after V lost 6 bases and J lost 4 bases. Germline V gives CDR1 LNHDA, CDR2 SQIVND (reference sequence). The CDR3 runs to 16 residues. The CDR3 region is CASSPLGTGGNQPQHF. The CDR3 bases are TGTGCCAGTAGCCCTTTAGGGACAGGGGGAAATCAGCCCCAGCATTTT.

The V call is TRBV19, the J call TRBJ1-1; TRBD1 agrees at 8 bases. With 8 bases clipped from V and 3 bases from J, the junction kept 11 bases outside the gene matches. CDR1 and CDR2 from the germline V gene are LNHDA and SQIVND (reference sequence). This CDR3 is 15 amino acids long. CDR3 amino acids: CASQSGGGLDTEAFF. The CDR3 nucleotides read TGTGCCAGTCAATCAGGGGGCGGCTTGGACACTGAAGCTTTCTTT.

The chain carries TRBV30 and TRBJ2-7; 11 nucleotides align to TRBD2. CDR1 is GTSNPN and CDR2 is SVGIG in the germline V gene (reference sequence). Trimming at V came to 0 bases and at J to 1 base, leaving 2 bases not matched to a gene. The CDR3 runs 15 residues. CDR3 nucleotide sequence: TGTGCCTGGAGTGTAGGGACTAGCGGTTCCTACGAGCAGTACTTC. Translating gives CAWSVGTSGSYEQYF.

V and J are TRBV15 and TRBJ1-2; a weak D match, TRBD1 (5 bases). The V end was cut by 2 bases, the J end by 7 bases, with 5 bases between. CDR1 LNHNV and CDR2 YYDKDF come from the germline V gene (reference sequence). This CDR3 comprises 11 residues. CDR3 in DNA: TGTGCCACCAGCAGACAGGGTGGCTACACCTTC. It codes for CATSRQGGYTF. The variable domain in full, completed from reference TRBV15 and TRBJ1-2, reads DAMVIQNPRYQVTQFGKPVTLSCSQTLNHNVMYWYQQKSSQAPKLLFHYYDKDFNNEADTPDNFQSRRPNTSFCFLDIRSPGLGDTAMYLCATSRQGGYTFGSGTRLTVV.

The genes are TRBV10-3 and TRBJ2-7; 9 nucleotides agree with TRBD1. V shed 3 bases and J 2 bases; nucleotides not matched to a gene: 11. The germline gives CDR1 ENHRY, CDR2 SYGVKD. This CDR3 has 17 residues. The CDR3 protein is CAISDLYTGTGTYEQYF. The CDR3 region has the DNA TGTGCCATCAGTGACCTCTATACCGGGACAGGGACCTACGAGCAGTACTTC.

The chain combines TRBV21-1 with TRBJ2-3. TRBV21-1 is termed a pseudogene. The CDR3 has 14 residues. The chain's CDR3 is CASSKGKDADTQYF. The CDR3 bases are TGTGCCAGCAGCAAAGGGAAGGACGCAGATACGCAGTATTTT.